The sequence of this T cell receptor beta chain was determined in a study of shared clonotypes between healthy human individuals. Only in-frame clones appear in the TCRdb table, and some are missing; sequencing was by immunoSEQ multiplex PCR. The table shows 1,100,000 or so clones, with around 82% occurring only once. As regards this clone: Antigen unknown.

Regarding the study as a whole: Researchers found naive subsets generally carried larger estimated richness than memory subsets.

This receptor was obtained from a man aged 18-30 years in good health. Some clones in this sample may be carry-over from other donors' samples. The specimen was memory CD4+ T cells from PBMCs. The subset was: CD45RA-negative fraction.

CDR3 DNA: TGTGCCATCAGTGACAGGAGCTCTGGAAACACCATATATTTT. It encodes CAISDRSSGNTIYF. This chain uses TRBV10-3 with TRBJ1-3; D remains unclear. The CDR3 runs to 14 residues. V lost 3 bases to trimming and J lost 0 bases, with 6 bases between them. CDR1 is ENHRY, CDR2 SYGVKD, per germline.